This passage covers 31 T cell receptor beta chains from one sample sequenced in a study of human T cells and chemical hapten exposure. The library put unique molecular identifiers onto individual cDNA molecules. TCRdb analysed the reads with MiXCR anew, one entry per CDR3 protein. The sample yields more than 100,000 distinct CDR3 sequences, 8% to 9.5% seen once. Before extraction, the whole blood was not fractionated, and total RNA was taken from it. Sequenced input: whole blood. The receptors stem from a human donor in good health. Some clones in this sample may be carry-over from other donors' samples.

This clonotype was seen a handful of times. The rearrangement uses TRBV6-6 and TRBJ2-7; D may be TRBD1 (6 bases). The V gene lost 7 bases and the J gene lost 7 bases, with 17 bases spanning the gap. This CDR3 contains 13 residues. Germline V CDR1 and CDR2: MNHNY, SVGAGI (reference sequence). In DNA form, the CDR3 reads TGTGCCAGCAAGGAACAGGGTCCGGGGGAGCAGTACTTC. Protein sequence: CASKEQGPGEQYF.

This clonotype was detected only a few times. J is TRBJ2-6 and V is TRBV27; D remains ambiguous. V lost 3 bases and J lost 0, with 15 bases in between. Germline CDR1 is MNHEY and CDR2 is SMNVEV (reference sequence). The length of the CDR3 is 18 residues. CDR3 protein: CASSFQAPGFSGANVLTF. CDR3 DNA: TGTGCCAGCAGTTTTCAGGCCCCCGGCTTCTCTGGGGCCAACGTCCTGACTTTC.

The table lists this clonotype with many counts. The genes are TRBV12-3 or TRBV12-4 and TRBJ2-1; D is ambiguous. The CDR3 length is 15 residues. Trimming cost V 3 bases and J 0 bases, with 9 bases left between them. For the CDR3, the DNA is TGTGCCAGCAGTTTCTGGGCCAGCTCCTACAATGAGCAGTTCTTC. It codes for CASSFWASSYNEQFF.

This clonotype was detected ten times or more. The DNA of the CDR3 is TGCGCCAGCAGCACACACCGGGACAGCCTTTACAATGAGCAGTTCTTC. This translates into CASSTHRDSLYNEQFF. The chain couples TRBV5-1 to TRBJ2-1; 7 bases are shared with TRBD1. There are 16 residues in the CDR3. The germline CDR1 and CDR2 sequences are SGHRS and YFSETQ. J lost 4 bases, V lost 4 bases, and 11 bases had no gene match.

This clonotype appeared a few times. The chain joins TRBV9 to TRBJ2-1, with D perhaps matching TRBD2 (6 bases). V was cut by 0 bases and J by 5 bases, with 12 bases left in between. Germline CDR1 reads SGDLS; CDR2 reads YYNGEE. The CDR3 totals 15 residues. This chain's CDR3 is CASSVEGGRNNEQFF. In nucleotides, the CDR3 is TGTGCCAGCAGCGTAGAAGGAGGGCGAAACAATGAGCAGTTCTTC.

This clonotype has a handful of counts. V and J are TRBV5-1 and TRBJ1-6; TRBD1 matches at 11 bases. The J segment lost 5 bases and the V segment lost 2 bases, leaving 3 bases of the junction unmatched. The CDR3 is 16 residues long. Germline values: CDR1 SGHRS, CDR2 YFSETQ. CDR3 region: CASSLGQGANNSPLHF. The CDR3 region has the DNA TGCGCCAGCAGCTTAGGACAGGGGGCGAATAATTCACCCCTCCACTTT.

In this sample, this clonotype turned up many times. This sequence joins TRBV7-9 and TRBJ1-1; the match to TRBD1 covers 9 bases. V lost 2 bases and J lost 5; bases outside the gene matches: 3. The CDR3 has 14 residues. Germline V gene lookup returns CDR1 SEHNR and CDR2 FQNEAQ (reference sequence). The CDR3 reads CASSLNRGRTEAFF. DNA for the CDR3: TGTGCCAGCAGCTTAAACAGGGGGCGGACTGAAGCTTTCTTT. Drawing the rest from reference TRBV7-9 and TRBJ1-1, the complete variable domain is DTGVSQNPRHKITKRGQNVTFRCDPISEHNRLYWYRQTLGQGPEFLTYFQNEAQLEKSRLLSDRFSAERPKGSFSTLEIQRTEQGDSAMYLCASSLNRGRTEAFFGQGTRLTVV.

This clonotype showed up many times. Here the CDR3 reads CASRQDRGPGELFF. The CDR3 nucleotides read TGTGCCAGCCGACAGGACAGGGGACCCGGGGAGCTGTTTTTT. The chain employs TRBV19 and TRBJ2-2; 9 bases fit TRBD1. V gave up 9 bases and J gave up 6 bases; unmatched junction bases: 8. The germline V gene has CDR1 LNHDA and CDR2 SQIVND (reference sequence). There are 14 residues in the CDR3.

The CDR3 nucleotides are TGCAGCGTCGTTCTAGCTGAGAACACCGGGGAGCTGTTTTTT. Its protein product is CSVVLAENTGELFF. The chain carries TRBV29-1 and TRBJ2-2; D is possibly TRBD2 (5 bases). Germline loops: CDR1 SQVTM, CDR2 ANQGSEA. This CDR3 is built from 14 residues. Between the trimmed V and J ends, which lost 6 bases and 1 base, there was a span of 12 bases.

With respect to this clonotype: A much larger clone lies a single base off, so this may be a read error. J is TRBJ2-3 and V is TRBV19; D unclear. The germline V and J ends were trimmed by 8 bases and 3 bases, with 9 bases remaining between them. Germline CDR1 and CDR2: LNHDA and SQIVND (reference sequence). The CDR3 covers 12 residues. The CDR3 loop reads CASSQRTDTQYF. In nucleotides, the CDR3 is TGTGCCAGTTCACAACGTACAGATACGCAGTATTTT.

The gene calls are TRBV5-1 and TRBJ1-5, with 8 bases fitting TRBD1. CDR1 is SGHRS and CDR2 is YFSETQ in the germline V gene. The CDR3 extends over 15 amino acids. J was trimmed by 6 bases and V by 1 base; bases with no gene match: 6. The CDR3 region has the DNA TGCGCCAGCAGCTTGTCAGGGGGCGGAAGTCAGCCCCAGCATTTT. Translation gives CASSLSGGGSQPQHF.

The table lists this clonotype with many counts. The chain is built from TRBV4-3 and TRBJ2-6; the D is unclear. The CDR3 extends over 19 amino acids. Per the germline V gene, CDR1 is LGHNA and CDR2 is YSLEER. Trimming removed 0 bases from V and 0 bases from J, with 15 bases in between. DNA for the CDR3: TGCGCCAGCAGCCAAGACCGGTCCCAAACCCTCTCTGGGGCCAACGTCCTGACTTTC. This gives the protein CASSQDRSQTLSGANVLTF.

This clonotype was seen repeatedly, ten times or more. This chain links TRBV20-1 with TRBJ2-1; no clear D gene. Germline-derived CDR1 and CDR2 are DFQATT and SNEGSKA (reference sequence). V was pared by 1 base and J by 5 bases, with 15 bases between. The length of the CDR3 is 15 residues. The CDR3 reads CSARGIQGGDNEQFF. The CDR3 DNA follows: TGCAGTGCTAGAGGGATCCAAGGTGGGGACAATGAGCAGTTCTTC.

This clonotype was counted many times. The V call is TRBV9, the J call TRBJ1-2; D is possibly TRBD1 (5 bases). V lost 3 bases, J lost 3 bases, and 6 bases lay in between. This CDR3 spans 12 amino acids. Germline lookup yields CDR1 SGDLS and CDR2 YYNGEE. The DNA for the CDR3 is TGTGCCAGCAGCGGGGGCGACTATGGCTACACCTTC. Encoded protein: CASSGGDYGYTF. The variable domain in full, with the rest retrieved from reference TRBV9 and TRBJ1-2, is DSGVTQTPKHLITATGQRVTLRCSPRSGDLSVYWYQQSLDQGLQFLIQYYNGEERAKGNILERFSAQQFPDLHSELNLSSLELGDSALYFCASSGGDYGYTFGSGTRLTVV.

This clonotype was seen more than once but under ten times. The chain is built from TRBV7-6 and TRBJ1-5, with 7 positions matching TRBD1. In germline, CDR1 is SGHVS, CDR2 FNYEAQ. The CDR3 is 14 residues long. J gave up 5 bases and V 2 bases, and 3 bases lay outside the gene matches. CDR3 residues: CASSLRGPDQPQHF. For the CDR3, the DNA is TGTGCCAGCAGCTTAAGGGGGCCCGATCAGCCCCAGCATTTT.

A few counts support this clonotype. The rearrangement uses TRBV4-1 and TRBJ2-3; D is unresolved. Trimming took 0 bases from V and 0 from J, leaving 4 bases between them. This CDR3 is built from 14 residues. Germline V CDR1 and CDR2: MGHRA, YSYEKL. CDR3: CASSQETSTDTQYF. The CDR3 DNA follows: TGCGCCAGCAGCCAAGAGACTAGCACAGATACGCAGTATTTT.

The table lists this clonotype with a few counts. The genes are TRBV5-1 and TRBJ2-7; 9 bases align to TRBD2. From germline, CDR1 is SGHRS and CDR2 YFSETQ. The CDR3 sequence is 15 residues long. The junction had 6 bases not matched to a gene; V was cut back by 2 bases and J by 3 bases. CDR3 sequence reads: CASSFFVTSGYEQYF. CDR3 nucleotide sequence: TGCGCCAGCAGCTTTTTTGTGACTAGCGGCTACGAGCAGTACTTC.

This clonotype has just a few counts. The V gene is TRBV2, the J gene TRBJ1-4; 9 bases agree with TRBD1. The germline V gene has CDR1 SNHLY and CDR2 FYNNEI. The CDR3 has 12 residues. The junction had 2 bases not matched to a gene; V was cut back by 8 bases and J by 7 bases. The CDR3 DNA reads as TGTGCCAGCCGGACAGGGGTTGAAAAACTGTTTTTT. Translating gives CASRTGVEKLFF. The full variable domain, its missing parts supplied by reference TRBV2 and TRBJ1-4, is EPEVTQTPSHQVTQMGQEVILRCVPISNHLYFYWYRQILGQKVEFLVSFYNNEISEKSEIFDDQFSVERPDGSNFTLKIRSTKLEDSAMYFCASRTGVEKLFFGSGTQLSVL.

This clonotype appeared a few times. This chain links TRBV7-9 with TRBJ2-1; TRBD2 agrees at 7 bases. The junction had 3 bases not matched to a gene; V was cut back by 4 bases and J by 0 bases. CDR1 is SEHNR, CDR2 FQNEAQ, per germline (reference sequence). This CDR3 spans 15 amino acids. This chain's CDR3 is CASSSLAYSYNEQFF. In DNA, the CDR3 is TGTGCCAGCAGCTCACTAGCGTACTCCTACAATGAGCAGTTCTTC.

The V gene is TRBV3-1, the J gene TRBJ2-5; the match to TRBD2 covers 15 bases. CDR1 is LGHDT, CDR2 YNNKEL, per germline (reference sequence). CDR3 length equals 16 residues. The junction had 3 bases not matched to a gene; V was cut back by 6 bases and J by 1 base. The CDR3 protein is CASRGLAGGSQETQYF. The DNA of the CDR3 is TGTGCCAGCAGGGGACTAGCGGGAGGCTCCCAAGAGACCCAGTACTTC.

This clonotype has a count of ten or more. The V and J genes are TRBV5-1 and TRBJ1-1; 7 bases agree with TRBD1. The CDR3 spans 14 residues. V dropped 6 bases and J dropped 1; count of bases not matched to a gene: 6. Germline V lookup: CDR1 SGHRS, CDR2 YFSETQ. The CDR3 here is CASTTTGKNTEAFF. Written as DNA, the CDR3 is TGCGCCAGCACCACGACAGGGAAGAACACTGAAGCTTTCTTT.

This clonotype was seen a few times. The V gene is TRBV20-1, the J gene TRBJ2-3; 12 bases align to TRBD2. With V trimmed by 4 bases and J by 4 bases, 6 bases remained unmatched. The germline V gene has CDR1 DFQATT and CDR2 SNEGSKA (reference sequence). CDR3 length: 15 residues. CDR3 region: CSATSGRGPSDTQYF. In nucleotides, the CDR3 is TGCAGTGCTACTAGCGGGAGGGGTCCCTCAGATACGCAGTATTTT.

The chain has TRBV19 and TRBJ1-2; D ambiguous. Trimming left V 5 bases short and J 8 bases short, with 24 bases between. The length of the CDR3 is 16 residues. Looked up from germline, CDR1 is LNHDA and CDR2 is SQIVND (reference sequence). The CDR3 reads CASSPYQTVPNGGYTF. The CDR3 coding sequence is TGTGCCAGTAGTCCCTACCAGACTGTTCCAAATGGAGGCTACACCTTC.

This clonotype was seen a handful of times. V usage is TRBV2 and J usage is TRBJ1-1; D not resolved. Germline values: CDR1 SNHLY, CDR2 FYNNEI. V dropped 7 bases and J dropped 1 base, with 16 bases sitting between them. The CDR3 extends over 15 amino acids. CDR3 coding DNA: TGTGCCAGCAATAACGACCTACTCTCGAACACTGAAGCTTTCTTT. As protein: CASNNDLLSNTEAFF.

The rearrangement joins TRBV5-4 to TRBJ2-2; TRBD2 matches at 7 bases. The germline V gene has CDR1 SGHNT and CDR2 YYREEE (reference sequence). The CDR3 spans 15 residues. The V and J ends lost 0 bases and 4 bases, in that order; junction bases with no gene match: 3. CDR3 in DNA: TGTGCCAGCAGCTTGGGACTAGCTAGCACCGGGGAGCTGTTTTTT. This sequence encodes CASSLGLASTGELFF. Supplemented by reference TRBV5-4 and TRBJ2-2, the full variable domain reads ETGVTQSPTHLIKTRGQQVTLRCSSQSGHNTVSWYQQALGQGPQFIFQYYREEENGRGNFPPRFSGLQFPNYSSELNVNALELDDSALYLCASSLGLASTGELFFGEGSRLTVL.

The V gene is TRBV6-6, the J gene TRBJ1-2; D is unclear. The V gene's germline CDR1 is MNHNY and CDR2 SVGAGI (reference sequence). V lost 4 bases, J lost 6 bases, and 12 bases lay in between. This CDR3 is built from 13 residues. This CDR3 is CASSSRESDGYTF. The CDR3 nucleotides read TGTGCCAGCAGTTCAAGGGAGTCAGATGGCTACACCTTC.

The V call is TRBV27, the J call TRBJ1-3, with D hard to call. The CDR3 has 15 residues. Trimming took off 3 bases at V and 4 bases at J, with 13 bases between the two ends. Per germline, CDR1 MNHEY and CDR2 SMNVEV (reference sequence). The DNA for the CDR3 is TGTGCCAGCAGTTTCAACTTCAAAGCAGGAAACACCATATATTTT. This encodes CASSFNFKAGNTIYF.

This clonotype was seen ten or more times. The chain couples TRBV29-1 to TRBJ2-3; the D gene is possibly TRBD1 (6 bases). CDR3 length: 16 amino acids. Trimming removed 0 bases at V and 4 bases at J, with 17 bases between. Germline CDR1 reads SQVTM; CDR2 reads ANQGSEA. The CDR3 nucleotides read TGCAGCGTTGAAGACGTCCAGGGGAGTTTTGCAGATACGCAGTATTTT. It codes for CSVEDVQGSFADTQYF.

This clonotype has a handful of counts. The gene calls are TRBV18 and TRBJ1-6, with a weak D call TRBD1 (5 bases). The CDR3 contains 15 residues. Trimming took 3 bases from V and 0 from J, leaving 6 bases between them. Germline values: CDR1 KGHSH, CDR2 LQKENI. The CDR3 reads CASSPGGSYNSPLHF. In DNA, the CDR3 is TGTGCCAGCTCACCGGGGGGCTCCTATAATTCACCCCTCCACTTT.

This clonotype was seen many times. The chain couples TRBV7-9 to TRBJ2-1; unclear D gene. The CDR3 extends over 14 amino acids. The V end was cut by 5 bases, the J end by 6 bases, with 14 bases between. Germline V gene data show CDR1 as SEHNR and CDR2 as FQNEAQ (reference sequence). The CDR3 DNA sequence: TGTGCCAGCAGCGGGGTCCTTTTTGGCAATGAGCAGTTCTTC. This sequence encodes CASSGVLFGNEQFF. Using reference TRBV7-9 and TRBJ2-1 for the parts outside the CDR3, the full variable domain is DTGVSQNPRHKITKRGQNVTFRCDPISEHNRLYWYRQTLGQGPEFLTYFQNEAQLEKSRLLSDRFSAERPKGSFSTLEIQRTEQGDSAMYLCASSGVLFGNEQFFGPGTRLTVL.

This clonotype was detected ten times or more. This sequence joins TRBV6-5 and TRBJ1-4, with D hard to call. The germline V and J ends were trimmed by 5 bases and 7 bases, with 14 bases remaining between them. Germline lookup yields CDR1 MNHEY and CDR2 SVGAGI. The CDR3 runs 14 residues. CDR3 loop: CASSRGILGEKLFF. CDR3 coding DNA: TGTGCCAGCAGTCGCGGGATCCTGGGTGAAAAACTGTTTTTT.